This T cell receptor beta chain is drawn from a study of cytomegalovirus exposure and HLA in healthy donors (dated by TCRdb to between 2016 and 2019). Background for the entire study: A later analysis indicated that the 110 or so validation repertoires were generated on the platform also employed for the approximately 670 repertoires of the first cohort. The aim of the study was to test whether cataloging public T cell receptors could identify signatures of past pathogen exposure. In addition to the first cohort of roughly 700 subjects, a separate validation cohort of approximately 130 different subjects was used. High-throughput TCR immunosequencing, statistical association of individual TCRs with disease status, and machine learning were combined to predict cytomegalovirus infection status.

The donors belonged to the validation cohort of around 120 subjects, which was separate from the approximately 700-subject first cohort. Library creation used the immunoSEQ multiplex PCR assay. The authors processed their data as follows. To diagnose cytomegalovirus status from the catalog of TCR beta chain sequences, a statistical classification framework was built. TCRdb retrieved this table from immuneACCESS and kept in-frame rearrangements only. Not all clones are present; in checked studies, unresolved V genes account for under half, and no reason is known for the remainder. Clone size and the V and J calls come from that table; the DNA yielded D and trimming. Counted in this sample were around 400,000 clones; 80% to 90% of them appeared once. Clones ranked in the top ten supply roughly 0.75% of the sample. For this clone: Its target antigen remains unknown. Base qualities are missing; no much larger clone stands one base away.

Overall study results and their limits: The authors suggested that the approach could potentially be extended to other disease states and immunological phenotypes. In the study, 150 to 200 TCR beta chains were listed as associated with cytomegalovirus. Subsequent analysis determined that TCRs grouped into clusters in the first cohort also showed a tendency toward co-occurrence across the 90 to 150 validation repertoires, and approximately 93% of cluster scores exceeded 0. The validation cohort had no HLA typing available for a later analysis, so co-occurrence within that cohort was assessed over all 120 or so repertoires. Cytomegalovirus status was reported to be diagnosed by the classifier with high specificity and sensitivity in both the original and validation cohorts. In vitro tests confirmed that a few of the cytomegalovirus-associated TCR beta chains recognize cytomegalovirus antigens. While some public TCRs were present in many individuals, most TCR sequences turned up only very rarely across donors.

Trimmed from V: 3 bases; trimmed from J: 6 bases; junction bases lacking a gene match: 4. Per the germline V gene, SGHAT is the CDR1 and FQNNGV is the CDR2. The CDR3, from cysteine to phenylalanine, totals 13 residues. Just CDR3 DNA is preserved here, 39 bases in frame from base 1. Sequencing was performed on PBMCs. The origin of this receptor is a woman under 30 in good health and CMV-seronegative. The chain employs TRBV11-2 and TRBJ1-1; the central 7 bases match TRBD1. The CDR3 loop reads CASSFRGSAEAFF. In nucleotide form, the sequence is TGTGCCAGCAGCTTCAGGGGGTCGGCTGAAGCTTTCTTT.